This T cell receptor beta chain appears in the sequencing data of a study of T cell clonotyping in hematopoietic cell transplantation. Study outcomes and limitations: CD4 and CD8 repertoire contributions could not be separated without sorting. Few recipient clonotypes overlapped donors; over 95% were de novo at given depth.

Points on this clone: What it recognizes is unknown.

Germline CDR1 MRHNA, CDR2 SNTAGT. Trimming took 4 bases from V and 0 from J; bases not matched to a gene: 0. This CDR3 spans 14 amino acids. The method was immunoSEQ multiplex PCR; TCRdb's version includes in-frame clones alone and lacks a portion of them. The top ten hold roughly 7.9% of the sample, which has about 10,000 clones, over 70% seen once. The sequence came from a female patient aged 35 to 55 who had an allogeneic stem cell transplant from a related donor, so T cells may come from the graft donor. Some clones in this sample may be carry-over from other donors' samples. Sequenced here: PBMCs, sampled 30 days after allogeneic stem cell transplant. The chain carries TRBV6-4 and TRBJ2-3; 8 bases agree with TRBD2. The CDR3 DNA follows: TGTGCCAGCAGTGCTAGCGGGAGCACAGATACGCAGTATTTT. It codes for CASSASGSTDTQYF.